These T cell receptor beta chains were read from a single sample in a study of shared clonotypes between healthy human individuals. Here immunoSEQ multiplex PCR was the method, and the copy in TCRdb shows in-frame clones only, minus some. This sample has approximately 2.3 million clones, with more than 85% found just once. The sequenced sample was naive CD4+ T cells from PBMCs. The receptors were sampled from a man aged 18 to 30 in good health. Some clones in this sample may be carry-over from other donors' samples. CDR3s include the opening cysteine and the closing phenylalanine or tryptophan.

v_call	j_call	cdr3_aa
TRBV28	TRBJ1-1	CASSYGQNTEAFF
TRBV19	TRBJ1-2	CASEPGPPKDYGYTF
TRBV4-1	TRBJ2-7	CASSQAGTRTYEQYF
TRBV5-1	TRBJ1-4	CASSLGGFEKLFF
TRBV6-1	TRBJ1-5	CASSESSSNQPQHF
TRBV7-8	TRBJ2-2	CASSSGGPGELFF
TRBV5-4	TRBJ2-7	CASSLTGGDYEQYF
TRBV6-6	TRBJ2-7	CASSSTGPPLGEQYF
TRBV21-1	TRBJ2-5	CASSRVTGEQKTQYF
TRBV5-6	TRBJ2-7	CASSLEPTGYFYEQYF
TRBV14	TRBJ2-7	CASSQVRASGVYEQYF
TRBV6-1	TRBJ2-4	CASSERGQLLAKNIQYF
TRBV9	TRBJ2-1	CASSRGSYNEQFF
TRBV18	TRBJ2-7	CASSPGTGDYEQYF
TRBV28	TRBJ1-3	CASSFSVSGNTIYF
TRBV20-1	TRBJ1-4	CSAREGLF
TRBV4-1	TRBJ2-1	CASSQERTGREQFF
TRBV27	TRBJ2-7	CASSPDPPRNPRDYEQYF
TRBV5-1	TRBJ2-7	CASSRSGTYEQYF
TRBV4-1	TRBJ2-3	CASSPGTSGIVGTDTQYF
TRBV27	TRBJ2-3	CATQPWRTDTQYF
TRBV18	TRBJ2-7	CASSPDRVRSYEQYF
TRBV5-4	TRBJ1-3	CASQQGSGNTIYF
TRBV28	TRBJ1-4	CASSRGTGLAGNEKLFF
TRBV28	TRBJ2-2	CASSFQGRTGELFF
TRBV2	TRBJ1-2	CASSVLPGRGYTF
TRBV28	TRBJ1-4	CASSPRDRGGKLFF
TRBV5-1	TRBJ2-2	CASSRGQAHSNTGELFF
TRBV5-6	TRBJ1-1	CASSFRTGGYTEAFF
TRBV6-5	TRBJ2-7	CASSFGTSGEPYEQYF
TRBV2	TRBJ2-3	CASSASGSAQDTQYF
TRBV19	TRBJ1-2	CASSPTGVFYGYTF
TRBV5-1	TRBJ2-7	CASSLDPSGSYEQYF
TRBV29-1	TRBJ2-1	CSVDPRQPYNEQFF
TRBV5-1	TRBJ2-3	CASSSGTGGSTDTQYF
TRBV7-2	TRBJ2-3	CASSLALLIPDTQYF
TRBV7-9	TRBJ2-1	CASSYPGLAGANEQFF
TRBV18	TRBJ2-4	CASSPPGQGKNIQYF
TRBV7-6	TRBJ2-4	CASSLDLENIQYF
TRBV30	TRBJ2-5	CAWADKPLVRTQYF
TRBV11-1	TRBJ2-4	CASSPRGEGLAKNIQYF